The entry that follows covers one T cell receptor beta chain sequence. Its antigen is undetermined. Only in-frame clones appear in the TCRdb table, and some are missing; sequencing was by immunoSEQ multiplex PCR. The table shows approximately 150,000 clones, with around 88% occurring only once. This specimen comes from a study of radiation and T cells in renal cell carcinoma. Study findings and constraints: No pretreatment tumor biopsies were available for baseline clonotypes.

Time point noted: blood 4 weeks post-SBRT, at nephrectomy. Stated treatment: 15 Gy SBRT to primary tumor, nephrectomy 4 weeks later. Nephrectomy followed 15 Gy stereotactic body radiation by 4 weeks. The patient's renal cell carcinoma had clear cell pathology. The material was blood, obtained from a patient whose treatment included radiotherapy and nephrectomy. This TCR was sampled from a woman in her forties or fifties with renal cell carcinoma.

CDR3 DNA: TGTGCCAGCAGCTTAGGCGGATTACCGGGACGGCATTTT. It is translated as CASSLGGLPGRHF. This chain connects TRBV7-9 to TRBJ1-5, with D tentatively TRBD1 (5 bases). Germline loops: CDR1 SEHNR, CDR2 FQNEAQ (reference sequence). The V end was cut by 1 base, the J end by 15 bases, with 16 bases between. This CDR3 contains 13 residues.